This T cell receptor beta chain was sequenced in a study of blood T cell repertoires in COVID-19. Participant ages covered about 18 to 95 years across around 22 US areas. Participants were placed into cohorts based on the clinical history they reported. With 3 bases removed from V and 2 bases from J, the gap between germline ends came to 17 bases. CDR3 length equals 16 residues. Looked up from germline, CDR1 is SGHDN and CDR2 is FVKESK. The repertoire was sequenced with immunoSEQ multiplex PCR; TCRdb's copy has only in-frame clones and lacks some. The table lists about 140,000 clones, approximately 88% of them singletons, with 5.2% in the top ten.

This sequence originates from a man aged 65-85 years who had been exposed to COVID-19. The sequenced sample consisted of PBMCs or T cells enriched from blood (not recorded which). The chain has TRBV14 and TRBJ2-7; D is possibly TRBD2 (5 bases). In DNA form, the CDR3 reads TGTGCCAGCAGCCATTTTAGTAGCGCCTTTCCCTACGAGCAGTACTTC. Encoded protein: CASSHFSSAFPYEQYF.